Given below is one TCR beta chain in context. The entry originates in a study of T-cell reconstitution after alpha-beta-depleted transplantation in children. Germline CDR1 reads SGHTS; CDR2 reads YDEGEE. Trimming took 3 bases from V and 2 from J, leaving 12 bases between them. This CDR3 spans 15 amino acids. Unique molecular identifiers were built into the TCRbeta library. TCRdb re-analysed the PCR reads in MiXCR, keeping a single row per CDR3 protein. The sample has a few hundred thousand distinct CDR3 sequences; 15% to 20% are singletons. V usage is TRBV5-8 and J usage is TRBJ2-1; weak D call: TRBD1 (6 bases). The sequence came from a human donor who donated a stem cell graft to a child with acute lymphoblastic leukemia. Sequencing used PBMCs from the stem cell graft donor, obtained from the stem cell graft. Here the CDR3 reads CASSWYRAPYNEQFF. DNA for the CDR3: TGTGCCAGCAGCTGGTACAGGGCGCCCTACAATGAGCAGTTCTTC. Based on the CDR3 plus reference TRBV5-8 and TRBJ2-1, the full variable domain is EAGVTQSPTHLIKTRGQQATLRCSPISGHTSVYWYQQALGLGLQFLLWYDEGEERNRGNFPPRFSGRQFPNYSSELNVNALELEDSALYLCASSWYRAPYNEQFFGPGTRLTVL.